This paragraph reports one T cell receptor beta chain. Sequencing was performed with immunoSEQ multiplex PCR; in TCRdb, only in-frame clones are kept and a portion is missing. The table includes roughly 150,000 clones, 90% detected once. This entry is derived from a study of T cell responses to AZD1222 COVID-19 vaccine. The germline V gene encodes CDR1 MNHNS and CDR2 SASEGT. V shed 2 bases and J shed 7 bases, with 24 bases lying between them. The CDR3 is 18 residues long. Sequencing used peripheral blood, obtained 28 days after the second AZD1222 dose. The chain couples TRBV6-1 to TRBJ2-1, with D tentatively TRBD2 (5 bases). The clonotype was recovered from an adult who received the AZD1222 COVID-19 vaccine. The CDR3 DNA is TGTGCCAGCAGTGAATCCCGGGGATCGGGATCCTACAATAATGAGCAGTTCTTC. Protein: CASSESRGSGSYNNEQFF.